The text below deals with one T cell receptor beta chain. The CDR3 covers 18 residues. The germline CDR1 and CDR2 sequences are SGHRS and YFSETQ. The sample originates from a study of monozygotic twins with inflammatory bowel disease. Every donor provided one blood sample measuring roughly 2.5 ml. TCRdb reanalyzed the 5' RACE reads, giving one entry per CDR3 protein sequence and no DNA. In total, the table holds about 160,000 distinct CDR3 sequences. Material for sequencing was blood. The sequence derives from a human donor with ulcerative colitis or Crohn's disease, or a healthy co-twin of an affected twin (not recorded which). The rearrangement joins TRBV5-1 to TRBJ1-1; TCRdb's D call of TRBD1 is untestable without DNA. The CDR3: CASSTQNTGGASFTEAFF.